The T cell receptor (beta chain) under discussion was sequenced for a study of cytomegalovirus exposure and HLA in healthy donors. The primer mix had 60 Vbeta and 13 Jbeta primers. Produced via immunoSEQ multiplex PCR; TCRdb's table is partial and in-frame only. The table has under 110,000 clones, around 75% seen once; the top ten hold more than 9%. In regard to this clone: The target antigen is unknown.

Study-wide results and limits: Beyond CMV serostatus, there was no information to go on about immune exposure. A later look showed TCR association rates differing by HLA locus, highest for DRB1 and lowest for HLA-C. Researchers catalogued about 160 TCR beta chains as cytomegalovirus-associated.

V trimming: 2 bases; J trimming: 5 bases; junction bases outside the gene matches: 9. This CDR3 has 15 amino acids. Germline V CDR1 and CDR2: ENHRY, SYGVKD. All donors participated as healthy donors of bone marrow. The chain is built from TRBV10-3 and TRBJ2-7, with 7 bases identical to TRBD1. This TCR was recovered from a man aged 45 to 65 in good health and CMV-seronegative. Sequencing input: PBMCs. The CDR3 DNA is TGTGCCATCAGTGAGGACAGGGCTCTTCCGCACGAGCAGTACTTC. Translating gives CAISEDRALPHEQYF.